These 3 T cell receptor beta chains were sequenced from one sample in a study of T cells in localized non-small cell lung cancer. Clones were sequenced by immunoSEQ multiplex PCR, and TCRdb holds only the in-frame ones, with some missing. The table records 28,000 or so clones, roughly 89% of them present only once. The material was peripheral blood, obtained before any cancer treatment. Source of these receptors: a male donor at least 60 years old with stage I lung adenocarcinoma.

The CDR3 here is CASTIAPRAGSSPLHF. The DNA of the CDR3 is TGTGCCAGCACGATAGCCCCCAGGGCTGGGAGCTCACCCCTCCACTTT. The genes are TRBV2 and TRBJ1-6; perhaps TRBD1 as D (5 bases). V was clipped by 7 bases and J by 10 bases, with 23 bases between them. Germline V gene lookup returns CDR1 SNHLY and CDR2 FYNNEI. This CDR3 region has 16 residues.

The genes are TRBV14 and TRBJ1-2, with D possibly matching TRBD1 (5 bases). CDR1 is SGHDN and CDR2 is FVKESK in the germline V gene. V dropped 4 bases and J dropped 8 bases, with 20 bases sitting between them. This CDR3 has 15 residues. The CDR3 DNA follows: TGTGCCAGCAGCCTACAAGTAGCCGGGGGAGGCGGCTACACCTTC. It translates to CASSLQVAGGGGYTF.

Note on this clone: This sample includes further DNA sequences coding for the same CDR3. The chain recombines TRBV18 with TRBJ2-6; no clear D. In germline, CDR1 is KGHSH, CDR2 LQKENI. This CDR3 comprises 13 residues. V shed 6 bases and J shed 0 bases, with 3 bases lying between them. CDR3 nucleotides: TGTGCCAGCTCTCCCTCTGGGGCCAACGTCCTGACTTTC. As protein: CASSPSGANVLTF.